A selection of T cell receptor beta chains follows, all from one sample in a study of blood T cell repertoires in COVID-19. Some clones are missing from TCRdb's copy, which holds only in-frame ones; the method was immunoSEQ multiplex PCR. This table has 150,000 to 200,000 clones, approximately 87% appearing once. Material: peripheral blood. These receptors were collected from a man aged 18 to 35 with active or convalescent COVID-19. The CDR3 runs from the conserved cysteine through the conserved F or W. Fields, in order: clone size, J gene, V gene, D gene, CDR3 DNA, CDR3 protein. A D gene is named only where the DNA matches it firmly. Clone size, where shown, is once, few, many, or a class for clones that have expanded.

clone_size: NA
j_call: TRBJ2-1
v_call: TRBV5-5
d_call: TRBD2
cdr3_nt: TGTGCCAGCAGCTTTAGCGGGGTCTCCTACAATGAGCAGTTCTTC
cdr3_aa: CASSFSGVSYNEQFF

clone_size: NA
j_call: TRBJ1-5
v_call: TRBV6-2/TRBV6-3
d_call: NA
cdr3_nt: TGTGCCAGCAGTTACGGAGGGGTGAGGCCCCAGCATTTT
cdr3_aa: CASSYGGVRPQHF

clone_size: NA
j_call: TRBJ1-6
v_call: TRBV7-9
d_call: NA
cdr3_nt: TGTGCCAGCAACGGCAGGGCTAATTCACCCCTCCACTTT
cdr3_aa: CASNGRANSPLHF

clone_size: NA
j_call: TRBJ2-2
v_call: TRBV11-2
d_call: NA
cdr3_nt: TGTGCCAGCAGCTTAATTAGCTCGAACACCGGGGAGCTGTTTTTT
cdr3_aa: CASSLISSNTGELFF

clone_size: NA
j_call: TRBJ2-3
v_call: TRBV19
d_call: TRBD2
cdr3_nt: TGTGCCTCGGTGACTAGCGTCAAATCTGGAGATACGCAGTATTTT
cdr3_aa: CASVTSVKSGDTQYF

clone_size: NA
j_call: TRBJ2-1
v_call: TRBV5-5
d_call: NA
cdr3_nt: TGTGCCAGCAGCTTGGGTGACGGGACGGGGGGCGATGAGCAGTTCTTC
cdr3_aa: CASSLGDGTGGDEQFF

clone_size: once
j_call: TRBJ1-5
v_call: TRBV7-6
d_call: NA
cdr3_nt: TGTGCCAGCAGTCTCGCAGATAGCAATCAGCCCCAGCATTTT
cdr3_aa: CASSLADSNQPQHF

clone_size: NA
j_call: TRBJ1-1
v_call: TRBV18
d_call: TRBD1
cdr3_nt: TGTGCCAGTACAGGGGGCGGGTGGAACACTGAAGCTTTCTTT
cdr3_aa: CASTGGGWNTEAFF

clone_size: NA
j_call: TRBJ1-1
v_call: TRBV9
d_call: NA
cdr3_nt: TGTGCCAGCAGCGTAGGTACTGGTTCAAACACTGAAGCTTTCTTT
cdr3_aa: CASSVGTGSNTEAFF

clone_size: NA
j_call: TRBJ2-1
v_call: TRBV7-9
d_call: NA
cdr3_nt: TGTGCCAGCAGCTTAGTCGAGGCGAGCTACAATGAGCAGTTCTTC
cdr3_aa: CASSLVEASYNEQFF